Listed below are T cell receptor beta chains from one sample, sequenced in a study of sequential checkpoint blockade in melanoma. Profiled with immunoSEQ multiplex PCR; TCRdb holds only in-frame clones, not every one. Among 5,000 to 6,500 clones listed, about 19% were seen once. This specimen was tumor tissue (inferred from file names), taken from a patient given nivolumab and ipilimumab in sequence. The receptors were gathered from a human donor with melanoma. CDR3s include the opening cysteine and the closing phenylalanine or tryptophan. D genes are given only for firm matches. Expanded clones get a size class; other rows say once, few or many, or leave the size out.

clone_size	j_call	d_call	v_call	cdr3_aa	cdr3_nt
few	TRBJ2-2	NA	TRBV11-3	CASSPDPRGYGELFF	TGTGCCAGCAGCCCAGATCCCCGGGGATACGGGGAGCTGTTTTTT
few	TRBJ1-1	NA	TRBV11-3	CASSLEYTMNTEAFF	TGTGCCAGCAGCTTAGAGTACACCATGAACACTGAAGCTTTCTTT
NA	TRBJ1-2	NA	TRBV19	CASRQGGDGYTF	TGTGCCAGTAGACAGGGAGGGGATGGCTACACCTTC
NA	TRBJ2-1	TRBD2	TRBV11-3	CASSPRTSTAGQFF	TGTGCCAGCAGCCCAAGGACTAGCACCGCGGGGCAGTTCTTC
NA	TRBJ2-1	NA	TRBV7-2	CASSFDTYNEQFF	TGTGCCAGCAGCTTCGACACGTACAATGAGCAGTTCTTC
NA	TRBJ1-2	TRBD1	TRBV11-3	CASSPGQGSYGYTF	TGTGCCAGCAGCCCTGGACAGGGGAGCTATGGCTACACCTTC
few	TRBJ2-1	TRBD2	TRBV18	CASSPRLAGGNNEQFF	TGTGCCAGCTCACCACGACTAGCGGGGGGAAACAATGAGCAGTTCTTC
NA	TRBJ1-2	NA	TRBV12-5	CASGLTGTDYGYTF	TGTGCTAGTGGTTTGACCGGGACGGACTATGGCTACACCTTC
few	TRBJ2-3	TRBD1	TRBV7-6	CASSPPWQGVGDTQYF	TGTGCCAGCAGCCCGCCGTGGCAGGGGGTAGGAGATACGCAGTATTTT
many	TRBJ1-4	NA	TRBV9	CASSVSGAGYEKLFF	TGTGCCAGCAGCGTATCGGGTGCTGGGTATGAAAAACTGTTTTTT
NA	TRBJ1-6	NA	TRBV15	CATSRDRDVSSSPLHF	TGTGCCACCAGCAGAGATCGGGACGTTTCTAGTTCACCCCTCCACTTT
NA	TRBJ1-4	NA	TRBV5-1	CASSTYGGVEKLFF	TGCGCCAGCAGCACCTATGGGGGTGTGGAAAAACTGTTTTTT
NA	TRBJ2-2	NA	TRBV5-1	CASSSRTAANTGELFF	TGCGCCAGCAGCTCCCGGACGGCTGCGAACACCGGGGAGCTGTTTTTT
NA	TRBJ2-1	NA	TRBV30	CAWCPDGLSYNEQFF	TGTGCCTGGTGCCCGGACGGACTCTCCTACAATGAGCAGTTCTTC
many	TRBJ2-7	TRBD2	TRBV11-3	CASSPTSGALVEQYF	TGTGCCAGCAGCCCTACTAGCGGGGCCTTGGTCGAGCAGTACTTC
many	TRBJ1-2	NA	TRBV11-3	CASSLALGESDYGYTF	TGTGCCAGCAGCTTGGCCTTGGGGGAAAGTGACTATGGCTACACCTTC
few	TRBJ2-7	NA	TRBV18	CASSPPGVSYEQYF	TGTGCCAGCTCACCACCGGGGGTGTCCTACGAGCAGTACTTC
many	TRBJ2-7	NA	TRBV1	CASSLSARDAYEQYF	TGCGCCAGCAGCCTATCCGCGCGGGACGCCTACGAGCAGTACTTC
NA	TRBJ2-1	NA	TRBV6-8	CATGQIGYEQFF	TGTGCCACGGGGCAGATAGGGTATGAGCAGTTCTTC
few	TRBJ2-3	NA	TRBV11-3	CASSQRPEASGTDTQYF	TGTGCCAGCAGCCAACGTCCGGAGGCTAGCGGCACAGATACGCAGTATTTT
many	TRBJ1-1	NA	TRBV11-3	CASSSKGGNTEAFF	TGTGCCAGCAGCTCCAAGGGGGGAAACACTGAAGCTTTCTTT
NA	TRBJ1-2	NA	TRBV14	CASSHFKGWNYGYTF	TGTGCCAGCAGCCACTTCAAAGGTTGGAACTATGGCTACACCTTC
many	TRBJ2-7	NA	TRBV9	CASSVSELSYEQYF	TGTGCCAGCAGCGTATCGGAGCTTTCCTACGAGCAGTACTTC
many	TRBJ2-3	NA	TRBV9	CASSDRSTWDTQYF	TGTGCCAGCAGCGATCGCTCCACCTGGGATACGCAGTATTTT
few	TRBJ2-5	NA	TRBV6-8	CASSFRTDGRETQYF	TGTGCCAGCAGTTTCCGGACCGATGGGCGGGAGACCCAGTACTTC
NA	TRBJ2-3	NA	TRBV30	CAWGTADTQYF	TGTGCCTGGGGTACCGCAGATACGCAGTATTTT
NA	TRBJ2-4	TRBD2	TRBV19	CASSLGLARISLAKNIQYF	TGTGCCAGTAGCCTTGGACTAGCGCGAATATCTCTAGCCAAAAACATTCAGTACTTC
NA	TRBJ2-5	TRBD2	TRBV10-2	CASSEFPGLAGRETQYF	TGCGCCAGCAGTGAGTTCCCGGGACTAGCGGGGAGAGAGACCCAGTACTTC
NA	TRBJ2-1	NA	TRBV25-1	CASSEYLGFEQFF	TGTGCCAGCAGTGAATACCTCGGTTTTGAGCAGTTCTTC
many	TRBJ2-5	TRBD2	TRBV6-8	CASSGIAGGFQETQYF	TGTGCCAGCAGTGGGATAGCGGGGGGCTTCCAAGAGACCCAGTACTTC
few	TRBJ2-3	NA	TRBV28	CASSFYRWDKHTDTQYF	TGTGCCAGCAGTTTTTACCGCTGGGACAAACACACAGATACGCAGTATTTT
NA	TRBJ1-2	NA	TRBV30	CAWSVQGGYTF	TGTGCCTGGAGTGTACAGGGTGGCTACACCTTC
many	TRBJ1-5	TRBD1	TRBV11-3	CASSLKTTGGLRPQHF	TGTGCCAGCAGCTTAAAGACGACAGGGGGCCTAAGGCCCCAGCATTTT
NA	TRBJ2-7	NA	TRBV7-6	CASSLETSSLGEQYF	TGTGCCAGCAGCTTAGAAACTAGTAGCCTGGGCGAGCAGTACTTC
few	TRBJ2-5	TRBD2	TRBV9	CASSVMGGAQYF	TGTGCCAGCAGCGTAATGGGGGGGGCCCAGTACTTC
many	TRBJ2-7	TRBD1	TRBV7-6	CASSFTTGSIYEQYF	TGTGCCAGCAGCTTTACGACAGGGAGTATATACGAGCAGTACTTC
many	TRBJ1-2	NA	TRBV4-1	CASSQDHRGRPNYGYTF	TGCGCCAGCAGCCAAGATCATCGGGGCAGACCTAACTATGGCTACACCTTC
NA	TRBJ2-6	NA	TRBV29-1	CSAAGEGGANVLTF	TGCAGCGCCGCCGGGGAAGGTGGGGCCAACGTCCTGACTTTC
NA	TRBJ2-3	NA	TRBV16	CASSQDQWGRNTDTQYF	TGTGCCAGCAGCCAAGATCAGTGGGGGCGGAACACAGATACGCAGTATTTT
medium-sized	TRBJ1-1	TRBD1	TRBV6-8	CASSRTGGAEAFF	TGTGCCAGCAGCAGAACAGGGGGTGCTGAAGCTTTCTTT
NA	TRBJ2-1	TRBD2	TRBV23-1	CASTQRVAGCNEQFF	TGCGCCAGCACCCAAAGGGTAGCGGGGTGTAATGAGCAGTTCTTC
NA	TRBJ2-1	NA	TRBV19	CASSIAGGTYNEQFF	TGTGCCAGTAGTATTGCCGGGGGTACCTACAATGAGCAGTTCTTC
NA	TRBJ2-1	NA	TRBV11-3	CASSSGKDSYNEQFF	TGTGCCAGCAGCTCTGGCAAGGACTCCTACAATGAGCAGTTCTTC
many	TRBJ2-5	TRBD2	TRBV11-3	CASNPGTSGGAETQYF	TGTGCCAGCAACCCCGGGACTAGCGGGGGGGCTGAGACCCAGTACTTC